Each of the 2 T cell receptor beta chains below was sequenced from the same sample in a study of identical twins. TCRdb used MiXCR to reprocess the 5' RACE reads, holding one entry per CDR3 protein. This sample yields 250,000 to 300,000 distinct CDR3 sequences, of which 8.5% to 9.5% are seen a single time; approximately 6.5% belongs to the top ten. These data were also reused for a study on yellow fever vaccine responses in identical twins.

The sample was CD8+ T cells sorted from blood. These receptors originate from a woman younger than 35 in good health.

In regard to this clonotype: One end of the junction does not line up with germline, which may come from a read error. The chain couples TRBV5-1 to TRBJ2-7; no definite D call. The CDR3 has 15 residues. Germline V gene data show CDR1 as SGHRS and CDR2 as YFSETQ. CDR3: CASSSSWQSSYGQYF. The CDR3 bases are TGCGCCAGCAGCTCCTCGTGGCAGAGCTCCTACGGGCAGTACTTC.

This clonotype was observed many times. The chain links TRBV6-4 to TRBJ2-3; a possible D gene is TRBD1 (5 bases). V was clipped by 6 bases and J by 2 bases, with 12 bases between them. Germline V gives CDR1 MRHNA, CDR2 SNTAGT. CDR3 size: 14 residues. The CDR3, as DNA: TGTGCCAGCAGCTCGGCAGGGCCCACAGATACGCAGTATTTT. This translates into CASSSAGPTDTQYF.